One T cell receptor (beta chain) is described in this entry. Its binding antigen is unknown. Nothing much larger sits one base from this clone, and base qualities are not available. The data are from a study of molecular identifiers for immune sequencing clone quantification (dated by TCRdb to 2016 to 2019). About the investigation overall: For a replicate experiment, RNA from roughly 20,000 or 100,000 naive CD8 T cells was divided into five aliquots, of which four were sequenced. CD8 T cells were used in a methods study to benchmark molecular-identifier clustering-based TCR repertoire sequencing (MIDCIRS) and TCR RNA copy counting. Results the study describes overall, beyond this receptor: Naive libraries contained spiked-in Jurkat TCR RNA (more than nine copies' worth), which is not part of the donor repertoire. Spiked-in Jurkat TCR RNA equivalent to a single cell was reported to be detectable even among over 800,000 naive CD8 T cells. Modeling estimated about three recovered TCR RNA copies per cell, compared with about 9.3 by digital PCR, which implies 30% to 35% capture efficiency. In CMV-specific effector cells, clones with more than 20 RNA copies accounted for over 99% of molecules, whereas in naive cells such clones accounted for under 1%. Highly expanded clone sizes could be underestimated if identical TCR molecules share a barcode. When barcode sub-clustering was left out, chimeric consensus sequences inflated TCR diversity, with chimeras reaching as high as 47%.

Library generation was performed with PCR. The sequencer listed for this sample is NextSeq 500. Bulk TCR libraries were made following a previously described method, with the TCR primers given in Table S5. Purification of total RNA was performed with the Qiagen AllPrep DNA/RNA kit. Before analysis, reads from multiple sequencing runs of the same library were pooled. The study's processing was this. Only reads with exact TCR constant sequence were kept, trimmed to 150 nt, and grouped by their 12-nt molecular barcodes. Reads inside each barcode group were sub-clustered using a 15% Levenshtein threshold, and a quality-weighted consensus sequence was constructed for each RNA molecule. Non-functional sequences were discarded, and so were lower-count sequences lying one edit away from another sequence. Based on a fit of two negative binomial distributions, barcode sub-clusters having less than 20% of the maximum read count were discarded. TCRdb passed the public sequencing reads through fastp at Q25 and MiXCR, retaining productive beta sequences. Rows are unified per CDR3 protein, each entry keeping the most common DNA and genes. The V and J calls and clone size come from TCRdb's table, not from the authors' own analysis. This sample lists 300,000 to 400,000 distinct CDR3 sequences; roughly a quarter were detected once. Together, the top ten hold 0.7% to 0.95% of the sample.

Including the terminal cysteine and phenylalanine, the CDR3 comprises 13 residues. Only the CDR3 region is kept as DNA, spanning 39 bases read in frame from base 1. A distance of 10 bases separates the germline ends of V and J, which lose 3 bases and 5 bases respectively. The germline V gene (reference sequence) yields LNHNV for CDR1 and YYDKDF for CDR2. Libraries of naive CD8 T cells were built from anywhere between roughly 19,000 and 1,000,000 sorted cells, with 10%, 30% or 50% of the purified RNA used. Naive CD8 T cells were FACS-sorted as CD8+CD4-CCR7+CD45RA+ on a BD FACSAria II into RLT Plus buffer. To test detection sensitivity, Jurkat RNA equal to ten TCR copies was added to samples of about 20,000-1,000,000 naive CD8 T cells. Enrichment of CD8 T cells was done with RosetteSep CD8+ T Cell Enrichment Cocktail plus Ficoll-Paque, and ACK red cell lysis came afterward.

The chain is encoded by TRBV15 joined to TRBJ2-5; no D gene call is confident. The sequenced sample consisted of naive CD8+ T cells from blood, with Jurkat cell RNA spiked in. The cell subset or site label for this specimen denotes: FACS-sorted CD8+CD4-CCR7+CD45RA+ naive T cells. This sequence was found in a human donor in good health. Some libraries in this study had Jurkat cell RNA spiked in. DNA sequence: TGTGCCACCAGCAGCGACACGAGGGAGACCCAGTACTTC. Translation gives CATSSDTRETQYF.